This T cell receptor beta chain emerged from a study of blood T cell repertoires in COVID-19. Study-wide context: Researchers got acute and convalescent COVID-19 samples from the United States, Italy and Spain. From T cells, B-cell-depleted T cells, or PBMCs came the material, which was cDNA or gDNA.

The assay was immunoSEQ multiplex PCR, and TCRdb's table has in-frame clones only and misses some. The sample includes roughly 100,000 clones, approximately 80% of them seen just once. The junction had 9 bases not matched to a gene; V was cut back by 1 base and J by 0 bases. Germline CDR1 reads LGHNA; CDR2 reads YNFKEQ. This CDR3 has 17 residues. The V call is TRBV4-2, the J call TRBJ2-7; 7 bases line up with TRBD1. The sequenced sample was peripheral blood. The receptor comes from a man aged 80 or over with acute or convalescent COVID-19. CDR3: CASSQADFRQGSYEQYF. The CDR3 DNA follows: TGTGCCAGCAGCCAAGCCGACTTCCGACAGGGCTCCTACGAGCAGTACTTC.